Following are 22 T cell receptor beta chains from one sample sequenced in a study of T cell responses to AZD1222 COVID-19 vaccine. The table came from immunoSEQ multiplex PCR; TCRdb's copy has only in-frame clones and leaves some out. The sample carries 140,000 or so clones, approximately 92% recorded once. The source was peripheral blood, collected on day 0 of AZD1222 vaccination. These receptors all stem from an adult in good health.

The chain combines TRBV5-1 with TRBJ1-1, with D possibly being TRBD1 (5 bases). Germline V gene sequence: CDR1 SGHRS, CDR2 YFSETQ. The CDR3 is 15 residues long. Trimming removed 1 base from V and 0 bases from J, with 10 bases in between. CDR3 nucleotide sequence: TGCGCCAGCAGCTTGCAGGGCAGGATGAACACTGAAGCTTTCTTT. It encodes CASSLQGRMNTEAFF.

This chain connects TRBV29-1 to TRBJ1-1, with 8 bases identical to TRBD1. The CDR3 extends over 14 amino acids. The germline CDR1 and CDR2 sequences are SQVTM and ANQGSEA. The trim removed 2 bases at V and 0 bases at J, leaving 2 bases unmatched. This CDR3 reads CSVEQGAMNTEAFF. CDR3 nucleotide sequence: TGCAGCGTTGAACAGGGGGCTATGAACACTGAAGCTTTCTTT. Complete variable domain (other parts from reference TRBV29-1 and TRBJ1-1): SAVISQKPSRDICQRGTSLTIQCQVDSQVTMMFWYRQQPGQSLTLIATANQGSEATYESGFVIDKFPISRPNLTFSTLTVSNMSPEDSSIYLCSVEQGAMNTEAFFGQGTRLTVV.

The genes are TRBV19 and TRBJ2-1, with 8 bases matching TRBD2. The length of the CDR3 is 19 residues. Germline V gene lookup returns CDR1 LNHDA and CDR2 SQIVND (reference sequence). J was trimmed by 5 bases and V by 1 base; bases with no gene match: 16. The DNA for the CDR3 is TGTGCCAGTAGTATAGGTTGGAGGATGGGCGGGAGGAAGGACAATGAGCAGTTCTTC. Translation: CASSIGWRMGGRKDNEQFF. Looking up the rest from reference TRBV19 and TRBJ2-1 gives the full variable domain: DGGITQSPKYLFRKEGQNVTLSCEQNLNHDAMYWYRQDPGQGLRLIYYSQIVNDFQKGDIAEGYSVSREKKESFPLTVTSAQKNPTAFYLCASSIGWRMGGRKDNEQFFGPGTRLTVL.

The chain recombines TRBV2 with TRBJ1-6, with 8 nucleotides matching TRBD1. Germline CDR1 is SNHLY and CDR2 is FYNNEI. V shed 6 bases, J shed 7 bases, and the junction held 8 bases outside the gene matches. The CDR3 extends over 15 amino acids. DNA of the CDR3: TGTGCCAGCAGCGCGCAGGGGGCGCGAAATTCACCCCTCCACTTT. Translating it yields CASSAQGARNSPLHF.

This chain connects TRBV7-8 to TRBJ1-5; TRBD1 aligns across 10 bases. The CDR3 runs 18 residues. V shed 5 bases and J 2 bases; nucleotides not matched to a gene: 12. Germline CDR1 and CDR2: SGHVS and FQNEAQ. In DNA form, the CDR3 reads TGTGCCAGCAGCATAGGGCTGACAGGGGGCATTGGCAATCAGCCCCAGCATTTT. This sequence encodes CASSIGLTGGIGNQPQHF. Full variable domain (rest looked up from reference TRBV7-8 and TRBJ1-5): GAGVSQSPRYKVAKRGQDVALRCDPISGHVSLFWYQQALGQGPEFLTYFQNEAQLDKSGLPSDRFFAERPEGSVSTLKIQRTQQEDSAVYLCASSIGLTGGIGNQPQHFGDGTRLSIL.

This rearrangement joins TRBV5-4 to TRBJ2-4, with D hard to call. The V gene's germline CDR1 is SGHNT and CDR2 YYREEE (reference sequence). Trimming took off 4 bases at V and 1 base at J, with 9 bases between the two ends. This CDR3 region has 14 residues. This CDR3 reads CASSRRVAKNIQYF. The DNA of the CDR3 is TGTGCCAGCAGCAGAAGGGTTGCCAAAAACATTCAGTACTTC.

This chain joins TRBV5-5 and TRBJ2-3; D perhaps matches TRBD1 (5 bases). This CDR3 contains 14 residues. Trimming took off 3 bases at V and 0 bases at J, with 8 bases between the two ends. Germline-derived CDR1 and CDR2 are SGHKS and YYEKEE (reference sequence). CDR3 amino acids: CASSSDSSTDTQYF. In DNA form, the CDR3 reads TGTGCCAGCAGCTCCGACAGCAGCACAGATACGCAGTATTTT.

J is TRBJ2-3 and V is TRBV27, with a tentative D call TRBD2 (5 bases). V lost 1 base and J lost 4, with 12 bases in between. The CDR3 extends over 15 amino acids. Germline lookup yields CDR1 MNHEY and CDR2 SMNVEV (reference sequence). Here the CDR3 DNA reads TGTGCCAGCAGTTTATTTCGCGGGTCCCCAGATACGCAGTATTTT. Protein product: CASSLFRGSPDTQYF.

This chain links TRBV5-1 with TRBJ1-3; D is ambiguous. Per germline, CDR1 SGHRS and CDR2 YFSETQ. The CDR3 covers 14 residues. V was shortened by 1 base and J by 4 bases, with 9 bases between the two germline ends. This CDR3 is CASSLPGVGNTIYF. CDR3 nucleotides: TGCGCCAGCAGCTTGCCCGGGGTCGGAAACACCATATATTTT.

The chain joins TRBV3-1 (or the pseudogene TRBV3-2) to TRBJ2-1; TRBD1 is a possible D gene (6 bases). The germline V gene encodes CDR1 LGHDT and CDR2 YNNKEL (reference sequence). Trimming left V 3 bases short and J 4 bases short, with 16 bases between. The CDR3 is made up of 16 amino acids. The CDR3 loop is CASSHLRRDTYNEQFF. CDR3 in DNA: TGTGCCAGCAGCCATCTTAGACGGGACACTTACAATGAGCAGTTCTTC.

This chain uses TRBV15 with TRBJ1-5; D unclear. The CDR3 length is 16 residues. The V gene's germline CDR1 is LNHNV and CDR2 YYDKDF (reference sequence). The V end was cut by 1 base, the J end by 4 bases, with 14 bases between. The CDR3 DNA reads as TGTGCCACCAGCAGAGTAAAGTCGAGGCGGAATCAGCCCCAGCATTTT. Translating gives CATSRVKSRRNQPQHF.

The V call is TRBV10-2, the J call TRBJ1-3; TRBD1 is a possible D gene (5 bases). The CDR3 is 13 amino acids. V lost 8 bases and J 4 bases, leaving 12 bases between the germline ends. Looked up from germline, CDR1 is WSHSY and CDR2 is SAAADI. The CDR3 reads CASRGVGGNTIYF. CDR3 coding DNA: TGCGCCAGCCGAGGGGTAGGAGGAAACACCATATATTTT.

V and J are TRBV3-1 (or the pseudogene TRBV3-2) and TRBJ2-1, with 7 bases lining up with TRBD2. CDR1 is LGHDT and CDR2 is YNNKEL in the germline V gene (reference sequence). The CDR3 extends over 17 amino acids. The ends lost 0 bases at V and 8 bases at J; junction bases unmatched: 13. The CDR3 here is CASSQDRRGSVFDEQFF. In DNA form, the CDR3 reads TGTGCCAGCAGCCAAGATCGGCGCGGGAGTGTTTTTGATGAGCAGTTCTTC.

This chain joins TRBV11-2 and TRBJ2-1; 7 bases map to TRBD1. Trimming removed 5 bases from V and 5 bases from J; junction bases left unmatched: 6. The CDR3 loop spans 14 amino acids. Germline CDR1 SGHAT, CDR2 FQNNGV. CDR3 residues: CASSPRGTDNEQFF. CDR3 bases: TGTGCCAGCAGCCCCAGAGGGACAGACAATGAGCAGTTCTTC.

The rearrangement uses TRBV27 and TRBJ1-2; D not certain. The CDR3 spans 13 residues. Trimming took 5 bases from V and 8 from J, leaving 15 bases between them. Germline V gene data show CDR1 as MNHEY and CDR2 as SMNVEV (reference sequence). The CDR3: CASSGRALRGYTF. The CDR3 nucleotides are TGTGCCAGCAGTGGCCGGGCCCTCAGGGGCTACACCTTC.

The gene calls are TRBV15 and TRBJ2-5, with D tentatively TRBD2 (6 bases). The CDR3 is 15 amino acids. The germline CDR1 and CDR2 sequences are LNHNV and YYDKDF (reference sequence). V dropped 1 base and J dropped 5 bases, with 14 bases sitting between them. The CDR3 reads CATSRGGGASETQYF. Here the CDR3 DNA reads TGTGCCACCAGCAGAGGCGGCGGGGCCTCGGAGACCCAGTACTTC.

This chain uses TRBV6-5 with TRBJ2-3; D is tentatively TRBD1 or TRBD2 (6 bases each). Germline-derived CDR1 and CDR2 are MNHEY and SVGAGI. V shed 11 bases and J shed 6 bases, with 24 bases lying between them. This CDR3 spans 15 amino acids. CDR3 DNA sequence: TGTGCCTCCCAAAGGGGGGCGCGGCGAATTGATACGCAGTATTTT. Translation: CASQRGARRIDTQYF.

The chain combines TRBV5-4 with TRBJ1-1, with a possible D match to TRBD1 (5 bases). The CDR3 totals 16 residues. Per germline, CDR1 SGHNT and CDR2 YYREEE (reference sequence). V was cut by 4 bases and J by 1 base, with 17 bases left in between. The CDR3 reads CASSTGTLEGNTEAFF. DNA for the CDR3: TGTGCCAGCAGCACTGGGACCTTGGAGGGGAACACTGAAGCTTTCTTT.

The chain joins TRBV3-1 (or the pseudogene TRBV3-2) to TRBJ1-6; the D is unclear. V shed 1 base and J shed 4 bases, with 5 bases lying between them. The CDR3 sequence is 14 residues long. The germline V gene encodes CDR1 LGHDT and CDR2 YNNKEL (reference sequence). The chain's CDR3 is CASSQGSYNSPLHF. The CDR3 DNA is TGTGCCAGCAGCCAAGGGTCTTATAATTCACCCCTCCACTTT.

The chain joins TRBV30 to TRBJ1-5; D is perhaps TRBD1 (6 bases). Germline-derived CDR1 and CDR2 are GTSNPN and SVGIG (reference sequence). CDR3 length equals 15 residues. The V end was cut by 2 bases, the J end by 2 bases, with 13 bases between. Here the CDR3 DNA reads TGTGCCTGGAGTCCTCCGTACAGGGGCAATCAGCCCCAGCATTTT. Protein sequence: CAWSPPYRGNQPQHF.

V and J are TRBV5-1 and TRBJ1-2, with D perhaps TRBD1 (6 bases). This CDR3 has 13 residues. The V and J ends lost 4 bases and 5 bases respectively, with 12 bases between them. Germline lookup yields CDR1 SGHRS and CDR2 YFSETQ. The CDR3 region is CASSEGTIYGYTF. For the CDR3, the DNA is TGCGCCAGCAGCGAAGGGACAATTTATGGCTACACCTTC.

CDR3 sequence (DNA): TGCGCCAGCAGCTTGACAGGGGCAACTAATGAAAAACTGTTTTTT. Translating it yields CASSLTGATNEKLFF. The chain is built from TRBV5-1 and TRBJ1-4; 7 bases align to TRBD1. This CDR3 spans 15 amino acids. V was pared by 1 base and J by 0 bases, with 0 bases of the junction left unmatched. Germline assignment: CDR1 SGHRS and CDR2 YFSETQ.